This T cell receptor (beta chain) was found in a study of cytomegalovirus exposure and HLA in healthy donors. Study at large: Roughly 179 million T cells yielded around 100 million unique TCR beta sequences, as an earlier analysis found. Study observations and caveats: Researchers reported from a later analysis that most CMV-associated TCR beta chains appeared HLA-restricted. Reports indicated that the classifier achieved high specificity and sensitivity in diagnosing cytomegalovirus status. After further analysis at a later stage, around 17,000 TCR beta sequences were associated with HLA alleles at 0.05 false discovery rate.

The PCR was carried out with 60 Vbeta primers and 13 Jbeta primers. The assay was immunoSEQ multiplex PCR, and TCRdb's table has in-frame clones only and misses some. The data contain approximately 86,000 clones, 85% of them singletons. On this clone: Antigen: not known.

CDR3 length equals 16 residues. CDR1 and CDR2 from the germline V gene are SGHTA and FQGTGA. V lost 2 bases, J lost 5 bases, and 6 bases stayed unmatched. The chain couples TRBV7-3 to TRBJ2-1; 10 nucleotides agree with TRBD2. This receptor was identified in a man aged 35 to 55 in good health and CMV-seropositive. Sample: PBMCs. CDR3 sequence: CASSLSGTSANNEQFF. The CDR3 nucleotides are TGTGCCAGCAGCTTATCCGGGACTAGCGCCAACAATGAGCAGTTCTTC.